This T cell receptor beta chain was recorded in a study of T cell responses to AZD1222 COVID-19 vaccine. Study conclusions and caveats: There were vaccine-associated CD4 TCRs across spike, dominant at 160-218 and 743-854.

This CDR3 comprises 17 residues. Germline values: CDR1 LGHNA, CDR2 YNFKEQ. V was clipped by 2 bases and J by 3 bases, with 17 bases between them. A note on this clone: Its antigen is not known.

Some clones are missing from TCRdb's copy, which holds only in-frame ones; the method was immunoSEQ multiplex PCR. In the table there are approximately 150,000 clones, under 95% of which are singletons. The sample consisted of peripheral blood, taken on day 0 of AZD1222 vaccination. The rearrangement uses TRBV4-2 and TRBJ2-1; D possibly matches TRBD1 or TRBD2 (5 bases each). The sequence came from an adult in good health. In nucleotides, the CDR3 is TGTGCCAGCAGCCAACCCGGGACCACAATCAACTACAATGAGCAGTTCTTC. Translated: CASSQPGTTINYNEQFF.